These 22 T cell receptor beta chains came from one sample sequenced in a study of blood T cell repertoires in COVID-19. Clones were sequenced by immunoSEQ multiplex PCR, and TCRdb holds only the in-frame ones, with some missing. The data show about 230,000 clones, approximately 87% seen once. Sequences were obtained from peripheral blood. The receptors originated from a woman in her seventies with active or convalescent COVID-19.

The chain links TRBV5-1 to TRBJ1-4, with D tentatively TRBD1 (6 bases). The CDR3 runs 14 residues. Germline V gene lookup returns CDR1 SGHRS and CDR2 YFSETQ. V lost 3 bases and J lost 8, with 14 bases in between. The CDR3 DNA is TGCGCCAGCAGCTCTGGACAGTTTGACGAAAAACTGTTTTTT. Translated, it gives CASSSGQFDEKLFF.

The chain's CDR3 is CASSQESTASYTF. For the CDR3, the DNA is TGTGCCAGCAGCCAAGAATCGACAGCCTCCTACACCTTC. The rearrangement links TRBV3-1 (or the pseudogene TRBV3-2) to TRBJ1-2; possibly TRBD1 for D (5 bases). Trimming left V 0 bases short and J 10 bases short, with 12 bases between. CDR3 size: 13 residues. Germline values: CDR1 LGHDT, CDR2 YNNKEL (reference sequence).

The rearrangement links TRBV12-3 or TRBV12-4 to TRBJ1-5; D ambiguous. This CDR3 contains 12 residues. V was trimmed by 6 bases and J by 7 bases, leaving 10 bases between them. DNA of the CDR3: TGTGCCAGCAGCCCACTCGGGCAGCCCCAGCATTTT. As protein: CASSPLGQPQHF.

The J gene is TRBJ2-2, the V gene TRBV19, with D uncertain. Deletions cut 2 bases from V and 5 bases from J, with 24 bases between. CDR1 LNHDA and CDR2 SQIVND come from the germline V gene (reference sequence). The length of the CDR3 is 19 residues. CDR3 amino acids: CASSIKSRATQIRTGELFF. As DNA, the CDR3 is TGTGCCAGTAGTATAAAGTCACGAGCAACCCAAATACGGACCGGGGAGCTGTTTTTT.

This chain connects TRBV2 to TRBJ2-1; 9 bases are a match to TRBD2. The CDR3 covers 16 residues. V trimming: 10 bases; J trimming: 7 bases; junction bases outside the gene matches: 17. The germline V gene encodes CDR1 SNHLY and CDR2 FYNNEI. CDR3 sequence: CAITGTSSSRGNEQFF. CDR3 sequence (DNA): TGTGCCATTACGGGGACTAGCTCCAGTCGGGGGAATGAGCAGTTCTTC.

The CDR3 nucleotides read TGTGCCACCAGTGAGCGCGGAAGGTCTTTTGAGCAGTTCTTC. This translates into CATSERGRSFEQFF. This chain uses TRBV24-1 with TRBJ2-1; D is uncertain. Germline CDR1 and CDR2: KGHDR and SFDVKD. V was clipped by 4 bases and J by 9 bases, with 15 bases between them. This CDR3 has 14 residues.

The CDR3 DNA follows: TGTGCCAGCAGTAGGACTAGTAGGGACAATGAGCAGTTCTTC. The encoded protein is CASSRTSRDNEQFF. The J gene is TRBJ2-1, the V gene TRBV28; 7 bases map to TRBD2. This CDR3 is 14 amino acids long. J gave up 5 bases and V 5 bases, and 6 bases lay outside the gene matches. Germline CDR1 and CDR2: MDHEN and SYDVKM.

This rearrangement joins TRBV30 to TRBJ1-6, with D unresolved. The CDR3 sequence is 12 residues long. Trimming shortened V by 0 bases and J by 10 bases, and 7 bases separated the two germline ends. Germline lookup yields CDR1 GTSNPN and CDR2 SVGIG (reference sequence). CDR3 sequence (DNA): TGTGCCTGGAGTGTACTGTGGTCACCCCTCCACTTT. This gives the protein CAWSVLWSPLHF.

V usage is TRBV28 and J usage is TRBJ1-1; maybe TRBD1 (6 bases). The V end was cut by 7 bases, the J end by 5 bases, with 14 bases between. There are 13 residues in the CDR3. Germline assignment: CDR1 MDHEN and CDR2 SYDVKM. The CDR3 protein is CASTTTGLTEAFF. CDR3 DNA: TGTGCCAGCACCACGACAGGTTTGACTGAAGCTTTCTTT.

The chain couples TRBV6-5 to TRBJ1-6; the D gene is possibly TRBD1 (6 bases). The CDR3 totals 15 residues. V lost 8 bases and J 3 bases, leaving 14 bases between the germline ends. Germline assignment: CDR1 MNHEY and CDR2 SVGAGI. CDR3 protein: CASRSGAGYNSPLHF. The CDR3 region has the DNA TGTGCCAGCCGCTCAGGGGCCGGCTATAATTCACCCCTCCACTTT.

The gene calls are TRBV6-5 and TRBJ1-2, with D possibly TRBD1 on 6 matching bases. Germline CDR1 MNHEY, CDR2 SVGAGI. There are 15 residues in the CDR3. V dropped 4 bases and J dropped 3 bases, with 15 bases sitting between them. CDR3 amino acids: CASSLQPGGYYGYTF. DNA for the CDR3: TGTGCCAGCAGTTTACAGCCGGGGGGCTACTATGGCTACACCTTC.

Worth noting for this clone: Distinct nucleotide sequences in the sample also encode this CDR3. The chain carries TRBV7-9 and TRBJ2-2, with TRBD2 as a possible D gene (5 bases). CDR1 and CDR2 from the germline V gene are SEHNR and FQNEAQ (reference sequence). V was trimmed by 1 base and J by 6 bases, leaving 9 bases between them. This CDR3 is 14 amino acids long. In nucleotides, the CDR3 is TGTGCCAGCAGCTTAGGGCTAGCAGCCGGGGAGCTGTTTTTT. Translated, it gives CASSLGLAAGELFF.

The gene calls are TRBV5-1 and TRBJ2-1; 12 nucleotides line up with TRBD2. The CDR3 has 14 residues. Germline V lookup: CDR1 SGHRS, CDR2 YFSETQ. Losses at the gene ends were 5 bases for V and 5 bases for J; bases not matched to a gene: 2. CDR3 bases: TGCGCCAGCAGGCGACTAGCGGGGGACAATGAGCAGTTCTTC. Its protein is CASRRLAGDNEQFF.

V usage is TRBV20-1 and J usage is TRBJ2-7; 7 bases match TRBD1. The CDR3 runs to 13 residues. CDR1 and CDR2 (germline): DFQATT, SNEGSKA (reference sequence). Trimming cost V 3 bases and J 5 bases; bases outside gene matches: 7. The CDR3 spells CSASDRAIHEQYF. In DNA form, the CDR3 reads TGCAGTGCTAGTGACAGGGCTATCCACGAGCAGTACTTC.

This clone appeared a single time. The chain couples TRBV19 to TRBJ1-1; the D gene is possibly TRBD1 (6 bases). The CDR3 length is 14 residues. The germline V gene has CDR1 LNHDA and CDR2 SQIVND (reference sequence). V was trimmed by 7 bases and J by 3 bases, leaving 15 bases between them. CDR3 nucleotide sequence: TGTGCCAGTACCCATGGGGGCAGAGACACTGAAGCTTTCTTT. It yields the protein CASTHGGRDTEAFF.

This chain joins TRBV5-4 and TRBJ2-6; TRBD1 matches at 10 bases. Germline CDR1 SGHNT, CDR2 YYREEE (reference sequence). After removal of 5 bases from V and 2 bases from J, the junction contained 4 bases not matched to a gene. The CDR3 has 16 residues. The CDR3, as DNA: TGTGCCAGCAGGGAGACAGGGGGCGCTGGGGCCAACGTCCTGACTTTC. Translated: CASRETGGAGANVLTF.

The CDR3 DNA follows: TGTGCCTGGACCCCTCCGGCTAGCGGGGGGCGGACCCGACCCTACGAGCAGTACTTC. This encodes CAWTPPASGGRTRPYEQYF. The chain joins TRBV30 to TRBJ2-7; TRBD2 aligns across 11 bases. With V trimmed by 4 bases and J by 2 bases, 19 bases remained unmatched. This CDR3 comprises 19 residues. Looked up from germline, CDR1 is GTSNPN and CDR2 is SVGIG (reference sequence).

The chain couples TRBV6-5 to TRBJ1-1; a possible D gene is TRBD1 (6 bases). Trimming removed 2 bases from V and 3 bases from J, with 13 bases in between. The CDR3 spans 15 residues. Germline CDR1 is MNHEY and CDR2 is SVGAGI. Written as DNA, the CDR3 is TGTGCCAGCAGTTACACAGGGATAGGGGACACTGAAGCTTTCTTT. Translated: CASSYTGIGDTEAFF.

The rearrangement joins TRBV25-1 to TRBJ1-4; the D gene is possibly TRBD1 (6 bases). Germline assignment: CDR1 MGHDK and CDR2 SYGVNS. V shed 2 bases and J shed 7 bases, with 11 bases lying between them. The CDR3 totals 14 residues. The CDR3 DNA reads as TGTGCCAGCAGTGAAAACAGGGCGGGTGAAAAACTGTTTTTT. It specifies CASSENRAGEKLFF.

J is TRBJ2-7 and V is TRBV21-1; the tabulated D call, TRBD2, remains unverified against the DNA. TRBV21-1 corresponds to a pseudogene. The CDR3 is made up of 21 amino acids. CDR3 nucleotides: TGTGCCAGCAGCAAAGGAGCGGGCCCTACCGGGACTAGCGGGAAGATCTACGAGCAGTACTTC. This sequence encodes CASSKGAGPTGTSGKIYEQYF.

This chain joins TRBV27 and TRBJ1-6; 7 nucleotides agree with TRBD1. There are 19 residues in the CDR3. V lost 5 bases to trimming and J lost 0 bases; unmatched junction nucleotides: 13. CDR1 is MNHEY and CDR2 is SMNVEV in the germline V gene (reference sequence). The CDR3 region has the DNA TGTGCCAGCAGTCACAGTCCCGGGACAGTCTCCTCCTATAATTCACCCCTCCACTTT. It yields the protein CASSHSPGTVSSYNSPLHF.

The chain carries TRBV5-1 and TRBJ1-3; D uncertain. The V and J ends lost 2 bases and 0 bases respectively, with 15 bases between them. CDR1 and CDR2 (germline): SGHRS, YFSETQ. This CDR3 is built from 17 residues. CDR3 sequence (DNA): TGCGCCAGCAGCTTATCACTTTTAGACTTCTCTGGAAACACCATATATTTT. Translated: CASSLSLLDFSGNTIYF. Full variable domain (missing parts from reference TRBV5-1 and TRBJ1-3): KAGVTQTPRYLIKTRGQQVTLSCSPISGHRSVSWYQQTPGQGLQFLFEYFSETQRNKGNFPGRFSGRQFSNSRSEMNVSTLELGDSALYLCASSLSLLDFSGNTIYFGEGSWLTVV.